These 5 T cell receptor beta chains were all obtained from the same sample, sequenced in a study of T cells in tumors after PD-1 blockade. Produced via immunoSEQ multiplex PCR; TCRdb's table is partial and in-frame only. The data show roughly 50,000 clones, 65% to 85% seen once. Material: PBMCs, obtained before anti-PD-1 treatment. The source is a human donor with basal cell carcinoma.

The DNA of the CDR3 is TGTGCCAGCAGCCATTCGAATCAGCCCCAGCATTTT. Its translation: CASSHSNQPQHF. The J gene is TRBJ1-5, the V gene TRBV3-1 (or the pseudogene TRBV3-2); D unclear. The germline V gene encodes CDR1 LGHDT and CDR2 YNNKEL (reference sequence). This CDR3 contains 12 residues. The V end lost 3 bases, the J end lost 4 bases, and 4 bases lay between the germline ends.

CDR3 sequence reads: CASSSSPGMNTEAFF. The CDR3, as DNA: TGTGCCAGCTCATCGAGTCCCGGAATGAACACTGAAGCTTTCTTT. The V gene is TRBV18, the J gene TRBJ1-1; D gene unclear. The germline V and J ends were trimmed by 5 bases and 0 bases, with 13 bases remaining between them. The germline V gene encodes CDR1 KGHSH and CDR2 LQKENI. The CDR3 spans 15 residues.

The gene calls are TRBV6-5 and TRBJ2-1; TRBD2 matches 9 bases. Germline V CDR1 and CDR2: MNHEY, SVGAGI. CDR3 length: 16 amino acids. V lost 4 bases and J lost 6; bases outside the gene matches: 10. CDR3 sequence reads: CASSLRGGATPNEQFF. CDR3 nucleotides: TGTGCCAGCAGTTTGCGCGGGGGGGCAACACCCAATGAGCAGTTCTTC.

J is TRBJ2-3 and V is TRBV12-5; TRBD2 agrees at 8 bases. The junction had 6 bases not matched to a gene; V was cut back by 5 bases and J by 5 bases. Germline V gene sequence: CDR1 LGHNT, CDR2 FRNRAP. The CDR3 sequence is 14 residues long. CDR3 sequence: CASGRGLAVDTQYF. The CDR3 coding sequence is TGTGCTAGTGGTCGTGGACTAGCAGTAGATACGCAGTATTTT.

The chain uses TRBV19 and TRBJ1-2; a possible D gene is TRBD1 (5 bases). CDR3 size: 14 residues. Germline lookup yields CDR1 LNHDA and CDR2 SQIVND (reference sequence). The V end lost 7 bases, the J end lost 0 bases, and 12 bases lay between the germline ends. CDR3 in amino acids: CASTLGPTNYGYTF. CDR3 nucleotide sequence: TGTGCCAGTACCCTGGGACCAACTAACTATGGCTACACCTTC.